The sequence of this TCR beta chain was determined in a study of vaccination and CD4 T cells after COVID-19. Treatment reported: roughly 10-day PBMC culture with coronavirus spike peptide pools or control peptides (ViraFEST assay). The Oncomine TCR Beta short-read assay sequenced DNA from cultured CD4+ T cells. One entry per CDR3 protein results from TCRdb running MiXCR on the PCR reads. The data show some 4,000 distinct CDR3 sequences, approximately 19% seen once. As regards this clonotype: Its cognate antigen is unknown.

The sequenced sample was CD4+ T cells from blood, cultured in vitro. This TCR came from a human donor who had recovered from COVID-19.

The CDR3 spells CASSLKGGTGELFF. CDR3 bases: TGTGCCAGCAGTTTAAAGGGGGGCACCGGGGAGCTGTTTTTT. V gene TRBV12-3 or TRBV12-4 combines with J gene TRBJ2-2; D assignment may be TRBD1 or TRBD2 (6 bases each). Deletions cut 2 bases from V and 4 bases from J, with 8 bases between. This CDR3 region has 14 residues.